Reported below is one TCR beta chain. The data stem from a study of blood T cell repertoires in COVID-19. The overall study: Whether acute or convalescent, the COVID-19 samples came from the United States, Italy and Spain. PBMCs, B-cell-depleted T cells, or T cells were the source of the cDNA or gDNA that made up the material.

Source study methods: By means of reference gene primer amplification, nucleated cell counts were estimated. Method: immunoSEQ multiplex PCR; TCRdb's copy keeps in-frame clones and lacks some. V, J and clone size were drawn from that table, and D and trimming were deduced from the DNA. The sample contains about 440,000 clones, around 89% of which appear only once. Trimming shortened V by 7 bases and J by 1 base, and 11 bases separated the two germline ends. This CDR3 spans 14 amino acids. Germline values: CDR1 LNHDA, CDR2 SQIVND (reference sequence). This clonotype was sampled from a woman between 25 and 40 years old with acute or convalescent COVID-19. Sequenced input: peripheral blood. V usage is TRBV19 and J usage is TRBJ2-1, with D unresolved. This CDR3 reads CASTPTGSYNEQFF. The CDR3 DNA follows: TGTGCCAGTACCCCGACGGGTTCCTACAATGAGCAGTTCTTC. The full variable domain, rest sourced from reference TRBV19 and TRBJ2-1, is DGGITQSPKYLFRKEGQNVTLSCEQNLNHDAMYWYRQDPGQGLRLIYYSQIVNDFQKGDIAEGYSVSREKKESFPLTVTSAQKNPTAFYLCASTPTGSYNEQFFGPGTRLTVL.